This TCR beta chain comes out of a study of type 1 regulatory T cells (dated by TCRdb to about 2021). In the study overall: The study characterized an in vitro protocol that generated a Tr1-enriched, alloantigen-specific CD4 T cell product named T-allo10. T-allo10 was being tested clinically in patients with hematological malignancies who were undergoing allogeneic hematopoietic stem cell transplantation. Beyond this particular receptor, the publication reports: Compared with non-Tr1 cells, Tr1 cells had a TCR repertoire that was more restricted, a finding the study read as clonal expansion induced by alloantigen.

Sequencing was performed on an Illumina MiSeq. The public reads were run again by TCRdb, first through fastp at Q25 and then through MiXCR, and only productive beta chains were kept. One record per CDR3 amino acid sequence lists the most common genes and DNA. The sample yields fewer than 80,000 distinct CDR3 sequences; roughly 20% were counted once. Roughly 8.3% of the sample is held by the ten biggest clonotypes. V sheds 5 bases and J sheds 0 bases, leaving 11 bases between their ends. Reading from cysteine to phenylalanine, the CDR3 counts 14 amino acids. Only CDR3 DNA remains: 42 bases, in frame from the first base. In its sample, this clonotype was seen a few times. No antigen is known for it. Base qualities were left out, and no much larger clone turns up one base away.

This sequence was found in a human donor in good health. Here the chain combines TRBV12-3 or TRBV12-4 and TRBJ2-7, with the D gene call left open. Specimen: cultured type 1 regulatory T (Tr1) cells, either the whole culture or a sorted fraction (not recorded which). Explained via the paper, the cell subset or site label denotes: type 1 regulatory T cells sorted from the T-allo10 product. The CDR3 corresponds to CASSPTASSYEQYF. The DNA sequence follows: TGTGCCAGCAGTCCGACGGCCAGCTCCTACGAGCAGTACTTC.